The 14 T cell receptor beta chains presented below share a single source sample, sequenced in a study of CD8 T cells in Susac syndrome. Reverse transcription of 0.5 to 1 ug RNA was performed with random hexamers. A single record per CDR3 protein comes from TCRdb applying MiXCR to the immunoSEQ multiplex PCR reads. The sample holds 150,000 to 180,000 distinct CDR3 sequences, 94% seen once. The sample was CD8+ T cells from PBMCs. Source of these receptors: a human donor with multiple sclerosis.

The chain couples TRBV27 to TRBJ1-1, with D possibly being TRBD1 (6 bases). CDR3 length: 15 amino acids. V gave up 2 bases and J gave up 1 base, with 11 bases separating them. The germline V gene encodes CDR1 MNHEY and CDR2 SMNVEV (reference sequence). The CDR3 region is CASSLGGLRNTEAFF. CDR3 bases: TGTGCCAGCAGTTTAGGGGGGCTACGGAACACTGAAGCTTTCTTT.

V gene TRBV29-1 combines with J gene TRBJ2-1, with D tentatively TRBD2 (6 bases). Germline-derived CDR1 and CDR2 are SQVTM and ANQGSEA. The CDR3 is 14 amino acids. V lost 4 bases and J lost 8, with 18 bases in between. Written as DNA, the CDR3 is TGCAGCGTTGTAAATAGCATGAGGAGGGATGAGCAGTTCTTC. Its protein product is CSVVNSMRRDEQFF.

The chain links TRBV5-6 to TRBJ2-5; 7 nucleotides match TRBD2. The length of the CDR3 is 14 residues. The V gene's germline CDR1 is SGHDT and CDR2 YYEEEE. V shed 7 bases, J shed 1 base, and the junction held 7 bases outside the gene matches. CDR3 coding DNA: TGTGCCAGCTGGTTGGGGGGGGGCCAAGAGACCCAGTACTTC. This translates into CASWLGGGQETQYF. The full variable domain, its missing parts supplied by reference TRBV5-6 and TRBJ2-5, is DAGVTQSPTHLIKTRGQQVTLRCSPKSGHDTVSWYQQALGQGPQFIFQYYEEEERQRGNFPDRFSGHQFPNYSSELNVNALLLGDSALYLCASWLGGGQETQYFGPGTRLLVL.

V gene TRBV7-9 combines with J gene TRBJ1-1; 7 bases fit TRBD1. This CDR3 is built from 16 residues. Trimming removed 5 bases from V and 0 bases from J; junction bases left unmatched: 9. Germline loops: CDR1 SEHNR, CDR2 FQNEAQ (reference sequence). CDR3 sequence: CASSPGDRNMNTEAFF. The CDR3 nucleotides read TGTGCCAGCAGCCCAGGGGACAGAAATATGAACACTGAAGCTTTCTTT. Variable domain in full (rest from reference TRBV7-9 and TRBJ1-1): DTGVSQNPRHKITKRGQNVTFRCDPISEHNRLYWYRQTLGQGPEFLTYFQNEAQLEKSRLLSDRFSAERPKGSFSTLEIQRTEQGDSAMYLCASSPGDRNMNTEAFFGQGTRLTVV.

This clonotype has a single count. V and J are TRBV25-1 and TRBJ2-6; no definite D call. The germline V gene encodes CDR1 MGHDK and CDR2 SYGVNS. Between the trimmed V and J ends, which lost 2 bases and 0 bases, there was a span of 8 bases. The CDR3 is 16 residues long. Here the CDR3 DNA reads TGTGCCAGCAGTGAAGGCAGAACCTCTGGGGCCAACGTCCTGACTTTC. This encodes CASSEGRTSGANVLTF.

The genes are TRBV20-1 and TRBJ1-3; 7 bases agree with TRBD1. Germline V gives CDR1 DFQATT, CDR2 SNEGSKA (reference sequence). The CDR3 extends over 14 amino acids. The V gene end was trimmed by 1 base and the J gene end by 0 bases; junction bases not matched to a gene: 0. The CDR3 region is CSARGQGSGNTIYF. Written as DNA, the CDR3 is TGCAGTGCTAGAGGACAGGGCTCTGGAAACACCATATATTTT.

This clonotype was seen a handful of times. This sequence joins TRBV7-9 and TRBJ2-1; 7 bases align to TRBD2. The trim removed 8 bases at V and 5 bases at J, leaving 3 bases unmatched. The CDR3 length is 12 residues. CDR1 is SEHNR and CDR2 is FQNEAQ in the germline V gene (reference sequence). The CDR3 sequence is CASSRGDNEQFF. The CDR3 DNA is TGTGCCAGCTCCCGGGGGGACAATGAGCAGTTCTTC.

The chain combines TRBV20-1 with TRBJ2-7; no firm D call. Germline lookup yields CDR1 DFQATT and CDR2 SNEGSKA (reference sequence). The V end lost 3 bases, the J end lost 0 bases, and 12 bases lay between the germline ends. This CDR3 is 14 amino acids long. For the CDR3, the DNA is TGCAGTGCTAGTCGTAGCCAGGACTCCTACGAGCAGTACTTC. Translated, it gives CSASRSQDSYEQYF.

The chain employs TRBV2 and TRBJ1-2; no firm D call. V lost 3 bases and J lost 5, with 13 bases in between. Germline V gives CDR1 SNHLY, CDR2 FYNNEI. This CDR3 is 14 amino acids long. CDR3 sequence reads: CASSEVPRSYGYTF. For the CDR3, the DNA is TGTGCCAGCAGTGAGGTGCCGCGGTCTTATGGCTACACCTTC.

J is TRBJ2-2 and V is TRBV2; 8 bases agree with TRBD1. Germline assignment: CDR1 SNHLY and CDR2 FYNNEI. V gave up 10 bases and J gave up 3 bases; unmatched junction bases: 10. The CDR3 is 15 residues long. The DNA of the CDR3 is TGTGCCACCCTCGCGACAGGGGCCCACACCGGGGAGCTGTTTTTT. Translated, it gives CATLATGAHTGELFF.

This clonotype has just one count. The V call is TRBV7-6, the J call TRBJ2-3; 9 positions match TRBD2. Trimming at V came to 1 base and at J to 1 base, leaving 3 bases not matched to a gene. The CDR3 spans 16 residues. Germline V gives CDR1 SGHVS, CDR2 FNYEAQ. The CDR3 here is CASSLEVAGGTDTQYF. CDR3 DNA sequence: TGTGCCAGCAGCTTAGAGGTAGCGGGGGGCACAGATACGCAGTATTTT.

V and J are TRBV20-1 and TRBJ1-5; unclear D gene. Deletions cut 1 base from V and 3 bases from J, with 7 bases between. There are 13 residues in the CDR3. From germline, CDR1 is DFQATT and CDR2 SNEGSKA (reference sequence). DNA for the CDR3: TGCAGTGCTAGAGCACAGTCCAATCAGCCCCAGCATTTT. Translating gives CSARAQSNQPQHF.

About this clonotype: At one boundary the junction diverges from the germline segment, which might be a read error. The V call is TRBV7-9, the J call TRBJ1-2; D is perhaps TRBD1 (6 bases). The CDR3 runs to 14 residues. Germline V gene lookup returns CDR1 SEHNR and CDR2 FQNEAQ (reference sequence). Here the CDR3 DNA reads TGTGCCAGCAGCTTAGGCACAGGGAGTTATGACTACACCTTC. Protein sequence: CASSLGTGSYDYTF.

The chain recombines TRBV15 with TRBJ2-1; 8 bases agree with TRBD2. J gave up 0 bases and V 3 bases, and 4 bases lay outside the gene matches. From germline, CDR1 is LNHNV and CDR2 YYDKDF (reference sequence). CDR3 length: 16 amino acids. CDR3 DNA sequence: TGTGCCACCAGCAGCGGGGGGGCGAGCTCCTACAATGAGCAGTTCTTC. Translated: CATSSGGASSYNEQFF. The full variable domain, its missing parts supplied by reference TRBV15 and TRBJ2-1, is DAMVIQNPRYQVTQFGKPVTLSCSQTLNHNVMYWYQQKSSQAPKLLFHYYDKDFNNEADTPDNFQSRRPNTSFCFLDIRSPGLGDTAMYLCATSSGGASSYNEQFFGPGTRLTVL.